Sequencing of this T cell receptor beta chain was carried out in a study of T cell changes during pregnancy in multiple sclerosis. The CDR3 totals 11 residues. V lost 6 bases to trimming and J lost 11 bases, with 10 bases between them. From germline, CDR1 is MDHEN and CDR2 SYDVKM. There are a few counts of this clone. TCRdb keeps only in-frame clones here, not all; method: immunoSEQ multiplex PCR. The sample gives 40,000 to 55,000 clones, around 89% of which show up once; about 1.2% is in the top ten. The input for sequencing was CD4+ T cells from peripheral blood mononuclear cells, taken after pregnancy. The V call is TRBV28, the J call TRBJ1-4; D uncertain. The sequence came from a female donor with multiple sclerosis, enrolled in a pregnancy study. CDR3 nucleotide sequence: TGTGCCAGCAGAACAGTCAGCAAACTGTTTTTT. This codes for CASRTVSKLFF.